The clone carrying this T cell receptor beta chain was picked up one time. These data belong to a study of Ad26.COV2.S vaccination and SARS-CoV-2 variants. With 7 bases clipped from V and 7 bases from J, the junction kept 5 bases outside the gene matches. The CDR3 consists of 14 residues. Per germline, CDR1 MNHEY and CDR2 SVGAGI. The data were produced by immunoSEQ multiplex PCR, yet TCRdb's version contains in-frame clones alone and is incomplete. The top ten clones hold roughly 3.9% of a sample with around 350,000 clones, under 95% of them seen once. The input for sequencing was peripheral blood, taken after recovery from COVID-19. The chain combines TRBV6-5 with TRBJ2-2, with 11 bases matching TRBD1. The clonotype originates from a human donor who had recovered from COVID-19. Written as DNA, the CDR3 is TGTGCCAGCACCCGGACAGGGGGCTTCGGGGAGCTGTTTTTT. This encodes CASTRTGGFGELFF.